The rows below give T cell receptor beta chains drawn from one sample of a study of control samples from healthy donors and cancer patients. TCRdb's copy holds only in-frame clones and misses some; the assay was immunoSEQ multiplex PCR. The top ten clones hold more than 5% of a sample with around 74,000 clones, approximately 92% of them seen once. What was sequenced was blood. The receptor set was obtained from a woman aged 55-75 years in good health. The CDR3 runs from the conserved cysteine through the conserved F or W. The D gene is left open where the match is weak. Size is stated for part of the rows, as once, few or many counts, or as a class when the clone is expanded.

j_call d_call clone_size v_call cdr3_nt cdr3_aa
TRBJ1-5 TRBD1 - TRBV4-2 TGTGCCAGCAGCCCTGAACAGGGGGCAAACAATCAGCCCCAGCATTTT CASSPEQGANNQPQHF
TRBJ2-7 TRBD1 - TRBV7-9 TGTGCCAGCAGCTCTCAGGGACAGGGGGTTCTCTACGAGCAGTACTTC CASSSQGQGVLYEQYF
TRBJ1-3 - - TRBV28 TGTGCCAGCAGTTTGGGAGGGAACGACTCTGGAAACACCATATATTTT CASSLGGNDSGNTIYF
TRBJ2-1 - - TRBV19 TGTGCCAGCTCCGGGGGCTCCTACAATGAGCAGTTCTTC CASSGGSYNEQFF
TRBJ1-5 - - TRBV7-2 TGTGCCAGCTCGGGGGCCGTGGATCAGCCCCAGCATTTT CASSGAVDQPQHF
TRBJ1-5 - - TRBV28 TGTGCCAGCAGCACGGGCGGGGGCCGGTTCCAGCCCCAGCATTTT CASSTGGGRFQPQHF
TRBJ2-5 TRBD2 - TRBV15 TGTGCCACCAGCAGAGGGGGACTAGCGGGAGCCCAAGAGACCCAGTACTTC CATSRGGLAGAQETQYF
TRBJ1-5 - few TRBV6-6 TGTGCCAGCACGGGCCCGGGGAGCAATCAGCCCCAGCATTTT CASTGPGSNQPQHF
TRBJ2-1 - - TRBV21-1 TGTGCCAGCTTTCGGACTAGCGGGAAATATGAGCAGTTCTTC CASFRTSGKYEQFF
TRBJ2-2 - - TRBV5-1 TGCGCCAGCAGCTACTTGGGGGGATCCGGGGAGCTGTTTTTT CASSYLGGSGELFF
TRBJ1-2 - - TRBV19 TGTGCCAGTAGTAGAGACAGTCCCCCTCATGGCTACACCTTC CASSRDSPPHGYTF
TRBJ1-3 - - TRBV2 TGTGCCAGCAGCCAACAGAGAACTGGAAACACCATATATTTT CASSQQRTGNTIYF
TRBJ2-7 TRBD2 - TRBV7-2 TGTGCCAGCGGTTGGTCAAGCGGGGGCGCCCCGAGTGAGCAGTACTTC CASGWSSGGAPSEQYF
TRBJ2-1 TRBD2 - TRBV5-6 TGTGCCAGCAGCTTACCAATCGGACTAGCGGGAGGAAACAATGAGCAGTTCTTC CASSLPIGLAGGNNEQFF
TRBJ2-1 TRBD1 - TRBV7-2 TGTGCCAGCAGCATTGGACAGGGGGGCTCCTACAATGAGCAGTTCTTC CASSIGQGGSYNEQFF
TRBJ2-7 TRBD2 - TRBV11-2 TGTGCCAGCAGCTTAGCTGGGACTAGCGGCGAGCAGTACTTC CASSLAGTSGEQYF
TRBJ2-6 - - TRBV3-1/TRBV3-2 TGTGCCAGCGGGGTAGGGGTGCCGGGGGCCAACGTCCTGACTTTC CASGVGVPGANVLTF
TRBJ2-6 - - TRBV15 TGTGCCACCAGCAGAGATCCAGGCTGGGGGGCCAACGTCCTGACTTTC CATSRDPGWGANVLTF
TRBJ1-2 - - TRBV3-1/TRBV3-2 TGTGCCAGCAGCAGGGAACCCCATGGCTACACCTTC CASSREPHGYTF
TRBJ1-6 TRBD1 - TRBV9 TGTGCCAGCAGCGCCAGACAGCCGGGACAGGGCGATTCACCCCTCCACTTT CASSARQPGQGDSPLHF
TRBJ2-2 TRBD2 few TRBV7-2 TGTGCCAGCAGCTTAGGGGGACTAGCGGGAAGCACCGGGGAGCTGTTTTTT CASSLGGLAGSTGELFF
TRBJ1-4 - - TRBV19 TGTGCCAGTAGCCAGATCCGGGGGACTAATGAAAAACTGTTTTTT CASSQIRGTNEKLFF
TRBJ1-5 - few TRBV18 TGTGCCAGCTCACCAGGGATCGATCAGCCCCAGCATTTT CASSPGIDQPQHF
TRBJ1-1 TRBD1 once TRBV4-1 TGCGCCAGCAGCCATAAGAGGGGACAGTTAAACACTGAAGCTTTCTTT CASSHKRGQLNTEAFF
TRBJ2-5 - once TRBV6-1 TGTGCCAGCAAGAGGCCAGGGGAGACCCAGTACTTC CASKRPGETQYF
TRBJ2-5 - - TRBV21-1 TGTGCCAGCAGCAAAGGGTTTCAGGGGCATTGGGTCCGAGAGACCCAGTACTTC CASSKGFQGHWVRETQYF
TRBJ1-2 TRBD1 - TRBV7-9 TGTGCCAGCAGCCGTACCGGGACAGGGGCCCTTTATGGCTACACCTTC CASSRTGTGALYGYTF
TRBJ1-3 TRBD1 - TRBV28 TGTGCCAGCAGTTTAGACAGGGCAGGAAACACCATATATTTT CASSLDRAGNTIYF
TRBJ1-3 - once TRBV28 TGTGCCGCTGGCGGTTCCTACTCTGGAAACACCATATATTTT CAAGGSYSGNTIYF
TRBJ2-3 - once TRBV29-1 TGCAGCGTTGGCCGGACAGAAAACACAGATACGCAGTATTTT CSVGRTENTDTQYF
TRBJ1-5 - - TRBV12-3/TRBV12-4 TGTGCCAGCAGTTTAGCGGAGAATCAGCCCCAGCATTTT CASSLAENQPQHF
TRBJ2-2 - - TRBV6-5 TGTGCCAGCAGTTATAGCGGCAGGAGCACCGGGGAGCTGTTTTTT CASSYSGRSTGELFF
TRBJ2-7 - - TRBV12-3/TRBV12-4 TGTGCCAGCAGCCCGAGGGGGGTCGAGCAGTACTTC CASSPRGVEQYF
TRBJ1-5 - - TRBV5-8 TGTGCCAGCAGCAGGGGTCGCAATCAGCCCCAGCATTTT CASSRGRNQPQHF
TRBJ1-2 - once TRBV3-1/TRBV3-2 TGTGCCAGCAGCCAAGATGGGGTAGGAAACTATGGCTACACCTTC CASSQDGVGNYGYTF
TRBJ1-2 - - TRBV7-3 TGTGCCAGCAGCCTCCAGGAGAACTATGGCTACACCTTC CASSLQENYGYTF
TRBJ1-4 TRBD1 - TRBV7-9 TGTGCCAGCAGCTTTCCGGACAGGGTCGGTGAAAAACTGTTTTTT CASSFPDRVGEKLFF
TRBJ2-2 TRBD1 - TRBV29-1 TGCAGCGTTCACGGGACAGCGAACACCGGGGAGCTGTTTTTT CSVHGTANTGELFF
TRBJ1-5 - - TRBV6-6 TGTGCCAGCGACCACAGGACCGACAATCAGCCCCAGCATTTT CASDHRTDNQPQHF
TRBJ1-1 TRBD1 few TRBV10-1 TGCGCCAGCACGTCCGGGGACAGCACTGAAGCTTTCTTT CASTSGDSTEAFF
TRBJ2-3 TRBD2 - TRBV6-5 TGTGCCAGCAGTCTAACTAGCGGGGCCTCAGATACGCAGTATTTT CASSLTSGASDTQYF
TRBJ1-1 - - TRBV9 TGTGCCAGCAGCGTAGGCCCCGATTGGAACACTGAAGCTTTCTTT CASSVGPDWNTEAFF
TRBJ1-2 TRBD1 - TRBV6-6 TGTGCCAGCAGTGGACAGGTGTCTTATGGCTACACCTTC CASSGQVSYGYTF
TRBJ1-6 TRBD1 - TRBV11-2 TGTGCCAGCAGCAGCGGACAGGGCTCCTATAATTCACCCCTCCACTTT CASSSGQGSYNSPLHF
TRBJ2-7 - - TRBV28 TGTGCCAGCAGTTTTTCTAACAGGGGAGGCGAGCAGTACTTC CASSFSNRGGEQYF
TRBJ1-4 - - TRBV9 TGTGCCAGCAGCTCTCAAAGGGAGGAAAAACTGTTTTTT CASSSQREEKLFF
TRBJ2-7 TRBD2 - TRBV28 TGTGCCAGCAGTTTATTTCTAGCGGGAGGGCCGAACTCCTACGAGCAGTACTTC CASSLFLAGGPNSYEQYF
TRBJ1-1 - - TRBV5-4 TGTGCCAGCAGCCGTCCCATGGACACTGAAGCTTTCTTT CASSRPMDTEAFF
TRBJ1-6 - - TRBV7-2 TGTGCCAGCAGCCCACTTCAGGGAGGGGATTCACCCCTCCACTTT CASSPLQGGDSPLHF
TRBJ2-7 TRBD2 - TRBV7-2 TGTGCCAGCAGCGCGCAACTAGCGCAAGCCTACGAGCAGTACTTC CASSAQLAQAYEQYF
TRBJ2-1 TRBD2 - TRBV6-6 TGTGCCAGCAGAAAAGAGGGACTAGCGGGAAGTGAGCAGTTCTTC CASRKEGLAGSEQFF
TRBJ1-6 TRBD1 - TRBV28 TGTGCCAGCAGGCCGGGACAGGGGATATCTAATTCACCCCTCCACTTT CASRPGQGISNSPLHF
TRBJ1-4 - - TRBV9 TGTGCCAGCAGCGTAGCTTGGGGTCCGAATGAAAAACTGTTTTTT CASSVAWGPNEKLFF
TRBJ2-1 - once TRBV7-8 TGTGCCAGCAGCTTAGTAGTTCAGGGAAGCAATGAGCAGTTCTTC CASSLVVQGSNEQFF
TRBJ1-4 - - TRBV5-5 TGTGCCAGCAGTGCCCACAGGGCCACTAATGAAAAACTGTTTTTT CASSAHRATNEKLFF
TRBJ1-1 - - TRBV24-1 TGTGCCACCAGTGACGTATGGGGCACTGAAGCTTTCTTT CATSDVWGTEAFF
TRBJ1-5 TRBD1 - TRBV18 TGTGCCAGCTCACCGGGGACAGATCAGCCCCAGCATTTT CASSPGTDQPQHF